These 28 T cell receptor beta chains were sequenced from one sample in a study of CD8+ T cells in alopecia areata. Stated treatment: oral pan-JAK inhibitor, 5-10 mg twice daily. Sequencing used cDNA as its template, made by extracting RNA and reverse transcribing it. Assay used: immunoSEQ multiplex PCR; TCRdb lists only in-frame clones, some missing. The sample shows 200,000 to 250,000 clones, around two fifths of them seen only once. Sequences were derived from CD4+ T cells sorted from blood, sampled between weeks 30 and 35, from a patient treated with tofacitinib. The receptor source for this set is a human donor with alopecia areata.

This clone was detected a few times. The chain couples TRBV6-5 to TRBJ1-2, with no clear D. Germline V gene sequence: CDR1 MNHEY, CDR2 SVGAGI. The CDR3 contains 14 residues. With 2 bases removed from V and 4 bases from J, the gap between germline ends came to 11 bases. The CDR3 coding sequence is TGTGCCAGCAGTTACGGGGAGAGGGTCTATGGCTACACCTTC. Translated, it gives CASSYGERVYGYTF.

This clone was seen only a few times. CDR3 in DNA: TGCAGCGTTGAGCCGGGACAGGGGCGATACAATGAGCAGTTCTTC. It translates to CSVEPGQGRYNEQFF. The V gene is TRBV29-1, the J gene TRBJ2-1, with 10 nucleotides matching TRBD1. There are 15 residues in the CDR3. Germline V gives CDR1 SQVTM, CDR2 ANQGSEA. The V and J ends lost 3 bases and 4 bases, in that order; junction bases with no gene match: 6.

The CDR3 region is CAISEPWSSGPYEQYF. CDR3 nucleotide sequence: TGTGCCATCAGTGAGCCCTGGTCTAGCGGTCCCTACGAGCAGTACTTC. The chain couples TRBV10-3 to TRBJ2-7, with 7 nucleotides matching TRBD2. The junction had 9 bases not matched to a gene; V was cut back by 2 bases and J by 2 bases. The CDR3 is 16 residues long. CDR1 is ENHRY, CDR2 SYGVKD, per germline.

This clone showed up just a few times. This chain connects TRBV6-6 to TRBJ1-1, with D uncertain. The germline V gene encodes CDR1 MNHNY and CDR2 SVGAGI (reference sequence). The CDR3 runs to 12 residues. V lost 6 bases and J lost 6, with 11 bases in between. DNA of the CDR3: TGTGCCAGCAGCTTGTGGGGTCCTGAAGCTTTCTTT. It encodes CASSLWGPEAFF.

The chain couples TRBV6-1 to TRBJ2-2; D possibly corresponds to TRBD1 (6 bases). Germline CDR1 MNHNS, CDR2 SASEGT. This CDR3 contains 15 residues. The germline V and J ends were trimmed by 5 bases and 0 bases, with 10 bases remaining between them. The CDR3 region is CASSSGGANTGELFF. DNA for the CDR3: TGTGCCAGCAGTTCTGGGGGCGCGAACACCGGGGAGCTGTTTTTT.

The chain combines TRBV4-2 with TRBJ2-1, with D perhaps given as TRBD1 or TRBD2 (5 bases each). V shed 0 bases and J shed 7 bases, with 13 bases lying between them. This CDR3 has 15 residues. Germline assignment: CDR1 LGHNA and CDR2 YNFKEQ. The CDR3 loop is CASSQEGEGWNEQFF. The CDR3 DNA reads TGTGCCAGCAGCCAAGAGGGGGAAGGGTGGAATGAGCAGTTCTTC.

The CDR3 region has the DNA TGTGCCAGCAGCTTCGTTCAGGGGACAACCGGCTACACCTTC. Encoded protein: CASSFVQGTTGYTF. This rearrangement joins TRBV7-9 to TRBJ1-2; D is perhaps TRBD1 (6 bases). The CDR3 runs 14 residues. CDR1 SEHNR and CDR2 FQNEAQ come from the germline V gene (reference sequence). Trimming pared 3 bases from V and 8 bases from J, leaving 16 bases between.

This clone has more than one count but fewer than ten. V and J are TRBV29-1 and TRBJ2-6; 7 bases fit TRBD1. The CDR3 covers 15 residues. V shed 4 bases, J shed 4 bases, and the junction held 7 bases outside the gene matches. Germline V gives CDR1 SQVTM, CDR2 ANQGSEA. The CDR3 region is CSVVEGARGANVLTF. As DNA, the CDR3 is TGCAGCGTTGTTGAGGGGGCGAGAGGGGCCAACGTCCTGACTTTC.

This chain joins TRBV7-2 and TRBJ1-1; a weak D match, TRBD1 (6 bases). Per the germline V gene, CDR1 is SGHTA and CDR2 is FQGNSA. Trimming shortened V by 6 bases and J by 1 base, and 15 bases separated the two germline ends. CDR3 length: 15 residues. The CDR3 coding sequence is TGTGCCAGCAGTCGTACGGGACAAACGAACACTGAAGCTTTCTTT. Translated, it gives CASSRTGQTNTEAFF.

There are many counts of this clone. V is TRBV4-2 and J is TRBJ2-7; tentative D call: TRBD2 (6 bases). The CDR3 totals 13 residues. Trimming removed 3 bases from V and 7 bases from J, with 13 bases in between. Germline V gives CDR1 LGHNA, CDR2 YNFKEQ. The CDR3 nucleotides read TGTGCCAGCAGCCAGACAGCGGGCAGAGAGCAGTACTTC. This encodes CASSQTAGREQYF.

The V and J genes are TRBV18 and TRBJ2-3; D gene ambiguous. The CDR3 is 15 amino acids. CDR1 is KGHSH, CDR2 LQKENI, per germline. The germline V and J ends were trimmed by 0 bases and 0 bases, with 7 bases remaining between them. CDR3 loop: CASSPPVASTDTQYF. CDR3 nucleotide sequence: TGTGCCAGCTCACCACCGGTCGCTAGCACAGATACGCAGTATTTT.

This clone has more than one count but fewer than ten. The chain uses TRBV29-1 and TRBJ1-2; D may be TRBD1 (5 bases). The CDR3 runs to 14 residues. Germline V gene data show CDR1 as SQVTM and CDR2 as ANQGSEA. Trimming cost V 4 bases and J 0 bases, with 12 bases left between them. The DNA of the CDR3 is TGCAGCGTTGGACCCCAACAGGCTAACTATGGCTACACCTTC. Encoded protein: CSVGPQQANYGYTF.

This clone occurred a few times. This chain links TRBV18 with TRBJ1-1; D call uncertain. V was clipped by 0 bases and J by 4 bases, with 12 bases between them. CDR1 KGHSH and CDR2 LQKENI come from the germline V gene. This CDR3 spans 15 amino acids. CDR3 loop: CASSPPESRSTEAFF. CDR3 DNA: TGTGCCAGCTCACCACCCGAATCCCGATCCACTGAAGCTTTCTTT.

There are a few counts of this clone. This rearrangement joins TRBV2 to TRBJ1-5; no clear D gene. Deletions cut 4 bases from V and 6 bases from J, with 7 bases between. Germline V lookup: CDR1 SNHLY, CDR2 FYNNEI. The CDR3 has 12 amino acids. This CDR3 reads CASSVPPQPQHF. The CDR3 DNA sequence: TGTGCCAGCAGTGTGCCCCCTCAGCCCCAGCATTTT.

This clone was seen only once. The chain employs TRBV5-6 and TRBJ2-1; 11 bases are a match to TRBD1. CDR3 length equals 12 residues. V lost 3 bases to trimming and J lost 14 bases; unmatched junction nucleotides: 4. Germline V gene data show CDR1 as SGHDT and CDR2 as YYEEEE. Here the CDR3 reads CASSSDRGQEFF. The CDR3 coding sequence is TGTGCCAGCAGCTCGGACAGGGGGCAGGAGTTCTTC.

There are a few counts of this clone. J is TRBJ1-5 and V is TRBV19; 10 nucleotides match TRBD1. Germline V gene sequence: CDR1 LNHDA, CDR2 SQIVND (reference sequence). The CDR3 totals 15 residues. V lost 5 bases, J lost 6 bases, and 7 bases stayed unmatched. CDR3 in DNA: TGTGCCAGTAGTTCGACAGGGGGCGTAGGTCAGCCCCAGCATTTT. Translation gives CASSSTGGVGQPQHF.

V and J are TRBV4-1 and TRBJ1-2; 10 positions agree with TRBD1. V gave up 3 bases and J gave up 7 bases; unmatched junction bases: 17. Looked up from germline, CDR1 is MGHRA and CDR2 is YSYEKL. The CDR3 covers 18 residues. The CDR3 is CASSHISGQGMSLGGYTF. In DNA, the CDR3 is TGCGCCAGCAGCCATATCTCGGGACAGGGGATGTCTTTAGGTGGCTACACCTTC.

This chain links TRBV9 with TRBJ1-6; D not certain. This CDR3 spans 14 amino acids. Germline V gene data show CDR1 as SGDLS and CDR2 as YYNGEE. Trimming shortened V by 0 bases and J by 5 bases, and 6 bases separated the two germline ends. This chain's CDR3 is CASSVERDNSPLHF. The CDR3 DNA reads TGTGCCAGCAGCGTAGAAAGGGATAATTCACCCCTCCACTTT.

This chain links TRBV10-1 with TRBJ1-1; TRBD1 matches 8 bases. This CDR3 region has 15 residues. The germline V gene has CDR1 WNHNN and CDR2 SYGVQD (reference sequence). The V and J ends lost 3 bases and 8 bases, in that order; junction bases with no gene match: 11. The CDR3 region is CASSEVRAGGSEAFF. The CDR3 DNA is TGCGCCAGCAGTGAAGTCAGGGCAGGGGGCTCGGAAGCTTTCTTT.

The chain combines TRBV5-1 with TRBJ2-7; D perhaps matches TRBD2 (6 bases). The CDR3 loop spans 17 amino acids. Germline values: CDR1 SGHRS, CDR2 YFSETQ. V was trimmed by 4 bases and J by 1 base, leaving 21 bases between them. CDR3 sequence (DNA): TGCGCCAGCAGCGGACGGGAGCTGGCAGGGACGTCCTACGAGCAGTACTTC. It translates to CASSGRELAGTSYEQYF.

The chain combines TRBV5-6 with TRBJ1-2, with 8 nucleotides matching TRBD1. The CDR3 covers 12 residues. Germline CDR1 reads SGHDT; CDR2 reads YYEEEE. J lost 4 bases, V lost 6 bases, and 2 bases had no gene match. In nucleotides, the CDR3 is TGTGCCAGCACAGGGGGCGCCTATGGCTACACCTTC. It encodes CASTGGAYGYTF.

This clone was observed a few times. The V and J genes are TRBV7-9 and TRBJ2-2; possible D gene TRBD2, 6 bases. The germline V gene encodes CDR1 SEHNR and CDR2 FQNEAQ (reference sequence). The ends were cut back, 4 bases at V and 4 bases at J, with 13 bases in the middle. The CDR3 is 15 residues long. The CDR3 loop reads CASSSGGRGTGELFF. The CDR3 DNA sequence: TGTGCCAGCAGCTCCGGGGGACGGGGCACCGGGGAGCTGTTTTTT.

The V and J genes are TRBV7-9 and TRBJ2-5; TRBD2 agrees at 11 bases. Losses at the gene ends were 5 bases for V and 5 bases for J; bases not matched to a gene: 4. CDR1 and CDR2 from the germline V gene are SEHNR and FQNEAQ (reference sequence). The CDR3 runs 14 residues. The CDR3 is CASSLTSGMETQYF. CDR3 DNA sequence: TGTGCCAGCAGCCTGACTAGCGGGATGGAGACCCAGTACTTC. Drawing the rest from reference TRBV7-9 and TRBJ2-5, the complete variable domain is DTGVSQNPRHKITKRGQNVTFRCDPISEHNRLYWYRQTLGQGPEFLTYFQNEAQLEKSRLLSDRFSAERPKGSFSTLEIQRTEQGDSAMYLCASSLTSGMETQYFGPGTRLLVL.

This clone was seen only a few times. The J gene is TRBJ2-6, the V gene TRBV5-1; D is uncertain. Between the trimmed V and J ends, which lost 1 base and 3 bases, there was a span of 5 bases. This CDR3 is built from 14 residues. Per the germline V gene, CDR1 is SGHRS and CDR2 is YFSETQ. The DNA of the CDR3 is TGCGCCAGCAGCTTGACAGTTGGGGCCAACGTCCTGACTTTC. It specifies CASSLTVGANVLTF. Full variable domain (missing parts from reference TRBV5-1 and TRBJ2-6): KAGVTQTPRYLIKTRGQQVTLSCSPISGHRSVSWYQQTPGQGLQFLFEYFSETQRNKGNFPGRFSGRQFSNSRSEMNVSTLELGDSALYLCASSLTVGANVLTFGAGSRLTVL.

The V call is TRBV7-7, the J call TRBJ2-1, with 7 nucleotides matching TRBD2. Per the germline V gene, CDR1 is SSHAT and CDR2 is FNYEAQ (reference sequence). This CDR3 has 14 amino acids. J was trimmed by 6 bases and V by 5 bases; bases with no gene match: 7. CDR3 amino acids: CASSPSGLTNEQFF. As DNA, the CDR3 is TGTGCCAGCAGCCCCTCGGGACTAACCAATGAGCAGTTCTTC.

This clone was observed a handful of times. This rearrangement joins TRBV30 to TRBJ1-6, with 8 positions matching TRBD1. Germline V lookup: CDR1 GTSNPN, CDR2 SVGIG (reference sequence). The CDR3 has 16 amino acids. With 1 base clipped from V and 5 bases from J, the junction kept 7 bases outside the gene matches. The CDR3 protein is CAWSALGQENNSPLHF. The CDR3 nucleotides read TGTGCCTGGAGTGCCCTGGGACAGGAAAATAATTCACCCCTCCACTTT.

This clone was picked up a small number of times. The genes are TRBV5-4 and TRBJ2-2; no clear D gene. Trimming removed 0 bases from V and 7 bases from J, with 10 bases in between. There are 14 residues in the CDR3. The germline CDR1 and CDR2 sequences are SGHNT and YYREEE (reference sequence). The CDR3 bases are TGTGCCAGCAGCTTGGGTGTAGCCAGCGGGGAGCTGTTTTTT. It is translated as CASSLGVASGELFF.

About this clone: Other DNA sequences from this sample encode an identical CDR3 as well. The rearrangement joins TRBV5-1 to TRBJ2-7, with D uncertain. CDR3 length: 11 amino acids. Between the trimmed V and J ends, which lost 4 bases and 3 bases, there was a span of 5 bases. Looked up from germline, CDR1 is SGHRS and CDR2 is YFSETQ. The CDR3 loop is CASSIDYEQYF. The CDR3 DNA reads TGCGCCAGCAGCATAGACTACGAGCAGTACTTC.